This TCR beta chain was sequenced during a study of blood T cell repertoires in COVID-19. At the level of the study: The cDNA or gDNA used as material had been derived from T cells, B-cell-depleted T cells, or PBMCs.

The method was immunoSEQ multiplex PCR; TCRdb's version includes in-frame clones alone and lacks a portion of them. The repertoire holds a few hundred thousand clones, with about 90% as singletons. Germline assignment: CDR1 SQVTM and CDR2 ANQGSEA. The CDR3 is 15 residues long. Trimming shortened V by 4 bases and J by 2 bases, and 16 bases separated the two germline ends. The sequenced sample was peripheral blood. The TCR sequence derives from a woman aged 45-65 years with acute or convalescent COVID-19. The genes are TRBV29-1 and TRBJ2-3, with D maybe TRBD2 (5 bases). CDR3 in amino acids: CSVGFPLGVTDTQYF. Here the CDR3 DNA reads TGCAGCGTTGGTTTCCCCCTGGGAGTCACAGATACGCAGTATTTT.